Sequencing of this T cell receptor beta chain was carried out in a study of OX40 agonist ivuxolimab in advanced cancers. As for the study in general: Patients receiving dose escalation had hepatocellular carcinoma, melanoma, renal cell or head and neck cancer. Therapy given before enrollment (anti-PD-1, anti-PD-L1 or anti-CTLA-4) was allowed, and around 41% had some.

J lost 1 base, V lost 5 bases, and 7 bases had no gene match. The CDR3 consists of 15 residues. Germline V gene lookup returns CDR1 SGHNT and CDR2 YYREEE (reference sequence). Sequencing used immunoSEQ multiplex PCR; TCRdb keeps in-frame clones, though not all of them. The table shows roughly 71,000 clones, with about 83% occurring only once. Patients with autoimmune history or systemic immunosuppression were excluded. The rearrangement joins TRBV5-4 to TRBJ2-3; 7 bases align to TRBD2. This clonotype was sampled from an adult with an advanced solid tumor such as melanoma, head and neck, liver or kidney cancer. Source: CD4+ or CD8+ T cells sorted from blood, taken in a trial of the OX40 agonist ivuxolimab. The CDR3 spells CASRFAGDGTDTQYF. The CDR3 DNA sequence: TGTGCCAGCAGGTTCGCGGGAGACGGCACAGATACGCAGTATTTT.